This T cell receptor beta chain emerged from a study of tumor-infiltrating lymphocytes in primary liver carcinoma. CDR1 is MNHEY, CDR2 SVGEGT, per germline. CDR3 length: 13 residues. V dropped 4 bases and J dropped 3 bases, with 9 bases sitting between them. With regard to this clonotype: Its antigen remains unidentified.

The study, taken as a whole, reports: Bulk unsorted sampling precluded comparing CD4+ and CD8+ repertoires.

Researchers generated TCR beta cDNA from roughly 500 ng of total RNA, relying on a constant-region primer. Investigators got TCR beta libraries out of three nested multiplex PCR rounds, done with slightly modified ARM-PCR. A C-beta reverse primer was combined with TRBV1-TRBV30 forward primers in the first two PCR rounds, and each round had around 11 cycles. TCRdb redid the calling of the multiplex PCR reads with MiXCR, one entry per CDR3 protein. In the table there are hundreds of thousands of distinct CDR3 sequences, more than 55% of which are singletons. Unsorted whole blood supplied the RNA, and germline DNA was extracted too. Surgery was preceded by the collection of about 4 milliliters of peripheral blood.

The V and J genes are TRBV6-2 or TRBV6-3 and TRBJ2-5; TRBD2 is a possible D gene (5 bases). The specimen was peripheral blood. The sequence came from a woman aged 30 to 39 with primary liver carcinoma and hepatitis B virus infection. The CDR3 region is CASSWRFEETQYF. Here the CDR3 DNA reads TGTGCCAGCAGTTGGAGGTTTGAAGAGACCCAGTACTTC.